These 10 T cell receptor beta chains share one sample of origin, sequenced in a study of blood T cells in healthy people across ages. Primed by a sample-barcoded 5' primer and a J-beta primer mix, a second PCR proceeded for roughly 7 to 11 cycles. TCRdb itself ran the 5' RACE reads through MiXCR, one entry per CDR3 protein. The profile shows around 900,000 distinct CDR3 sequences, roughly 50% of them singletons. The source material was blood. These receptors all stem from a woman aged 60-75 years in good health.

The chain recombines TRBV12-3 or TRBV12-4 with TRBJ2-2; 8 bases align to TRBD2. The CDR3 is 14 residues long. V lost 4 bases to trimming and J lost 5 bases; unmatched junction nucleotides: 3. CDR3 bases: TGTGCCAGCAGTTACGCGGGAGGAACCGGGGAGCTGTTTTTT. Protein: CASSYAGGTGELFF.

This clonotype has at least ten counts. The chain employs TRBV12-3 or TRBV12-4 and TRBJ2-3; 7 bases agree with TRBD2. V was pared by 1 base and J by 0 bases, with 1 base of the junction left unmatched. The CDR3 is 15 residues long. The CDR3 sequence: CASSLVAGSTDTQYF. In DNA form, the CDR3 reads TGTGCCAGCAGTTTAGTAGCGGGTAGCACAGATACGCAGTATTTT.

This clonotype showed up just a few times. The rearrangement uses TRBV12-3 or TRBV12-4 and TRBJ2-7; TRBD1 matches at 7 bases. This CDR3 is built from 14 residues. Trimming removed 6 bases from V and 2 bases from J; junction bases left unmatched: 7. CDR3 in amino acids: CASSDWTGAYEQYF. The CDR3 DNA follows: TGTGCCAGCAGCGATTGGACAGGAGCCTACGAGCAGTACTTC.

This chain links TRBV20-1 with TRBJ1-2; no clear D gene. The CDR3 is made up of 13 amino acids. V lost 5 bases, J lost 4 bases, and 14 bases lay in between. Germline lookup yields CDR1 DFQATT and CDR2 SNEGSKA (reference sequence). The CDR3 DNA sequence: TGCAGTGCTCACGGCGACACGAGCTATGGCTACACCTTC. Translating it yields CSAHGDTSYGYTF.

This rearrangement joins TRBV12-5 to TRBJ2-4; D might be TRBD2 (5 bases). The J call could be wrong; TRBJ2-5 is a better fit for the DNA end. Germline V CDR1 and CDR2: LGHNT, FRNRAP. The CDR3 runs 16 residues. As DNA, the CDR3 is TGTGCTAGTGGGAAAGACTACAACCCGGTTAGAGAGACCCAGTACTTC. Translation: CASGKDYNPVRETQYF.

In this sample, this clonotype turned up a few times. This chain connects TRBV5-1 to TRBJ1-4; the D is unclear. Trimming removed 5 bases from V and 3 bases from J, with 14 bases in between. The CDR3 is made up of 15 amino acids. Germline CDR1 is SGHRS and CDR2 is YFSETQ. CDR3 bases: TGCGCCAGCAGGGTACAGATCCAACCTAATGAAAAACTGTTTTTT. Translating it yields CASRVQIQPNEKLFF.

The CDR3 region has the DNA TGTGCCAGCAGGGGGCAGGTCCGGCAAGAGACCCAGTACTTC. This translates into CASRGQVRQETQYF. The V and J genes are TRBV28 and TRBJ2-5, with a possible D match to TRBD1 (5 bases). The ends were cut back, 6 bases at V and 2 bases at J, with 13 bases in the middle. The CDR3 is 14 amino acids. Germline assignment: CDR1 MDHEN and CDR2 SYDVKM.

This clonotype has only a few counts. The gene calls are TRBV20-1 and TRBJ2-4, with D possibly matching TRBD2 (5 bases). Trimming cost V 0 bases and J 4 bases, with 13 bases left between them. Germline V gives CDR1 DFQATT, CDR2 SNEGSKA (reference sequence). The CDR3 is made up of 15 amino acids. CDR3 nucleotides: TGCAGTGCTAGAGATTCGGTAGGGAGTAAAAACATTCAGTACTTC. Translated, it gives CSARDSVGSKNIQYF.

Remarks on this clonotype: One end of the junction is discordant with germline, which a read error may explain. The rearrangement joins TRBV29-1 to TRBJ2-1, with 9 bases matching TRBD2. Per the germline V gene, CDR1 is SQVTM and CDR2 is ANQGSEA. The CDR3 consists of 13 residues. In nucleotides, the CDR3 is TGCAGCGTTGGACGAGCGGGAGGTAACGAGCAGTACTTT. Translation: CSVGRAGGNEQYF.

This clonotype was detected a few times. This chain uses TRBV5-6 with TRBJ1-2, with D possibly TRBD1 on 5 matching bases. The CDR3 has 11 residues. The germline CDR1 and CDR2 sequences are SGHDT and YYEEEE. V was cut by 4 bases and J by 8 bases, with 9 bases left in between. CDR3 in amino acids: CASSQGWGYTF. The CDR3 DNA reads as TGTGCCAGCAGCCAGGGATGGGGCTACACCTTC. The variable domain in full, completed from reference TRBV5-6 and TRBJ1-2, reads DAGVTQSPTHLIKTRGQQVTLRCSPKSGHDTVSWYQQALGQGPQFIFQYYEEEERQRGNFPDRFSGHQFPNYSSELNVNALLLGDSALYLCASSQGWGYTFGSGTRLTVV.